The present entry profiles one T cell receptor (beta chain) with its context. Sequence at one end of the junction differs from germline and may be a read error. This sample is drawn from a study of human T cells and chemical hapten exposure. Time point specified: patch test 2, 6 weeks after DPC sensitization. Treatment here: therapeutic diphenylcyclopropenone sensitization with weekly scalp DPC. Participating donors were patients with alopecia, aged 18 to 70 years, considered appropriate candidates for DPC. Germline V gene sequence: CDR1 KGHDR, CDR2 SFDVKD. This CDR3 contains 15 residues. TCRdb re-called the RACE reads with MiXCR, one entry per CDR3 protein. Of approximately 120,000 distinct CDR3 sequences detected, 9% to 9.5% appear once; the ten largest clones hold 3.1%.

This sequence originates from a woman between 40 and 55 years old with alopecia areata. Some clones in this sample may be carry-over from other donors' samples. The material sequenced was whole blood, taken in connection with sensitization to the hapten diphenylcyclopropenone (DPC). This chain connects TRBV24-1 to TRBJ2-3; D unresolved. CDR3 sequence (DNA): TGTGCCACCAGTGATTTGGGGCAGGTCACAGATTCGCAGTATTTT. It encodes CATSDLGQVTDSQYF.